One sample yielded the 12 T cell receptor beta chains listed below, sequenced in a study of T cell repertoires in cytomegalovirus infection (dated by TCRdb to the late 2010s). The intended sense of this specimen's treatment or condition label: in vitro stimulation with specific CMV peptide epitopes to enrich CMV-specific T cells. These receptors have no identified antigens. The instrument given in TCRdb is Illumina HiSeq 1500. TCRdb reanalyzed the raw reads on its own, using fastp at Q25 for trimming and MiXCR for clone calling, and kept in-frame beta chains. Entries are consolidated by CDR3 protein sequence, retaining the most common genes and DNA. Within this sample are some 800,000 distinct CDR3 sequences, with around 29% of them counted one time only. The ten largest account for about an eighth of the sample. This specimen was cultured CD8+ T cells from PBMCs, taken from culture after CMV antigen stimulation. These receptors originate from a human donor in good health (CMV status not recorded). Some clones in this sample may be carry-over from other donors' samples.

The gene calls are TRBV7-9 and TRBJ2-5, with D tentatively TRBD2 (6 bases). CDR3 length: 15 amino acids. Trimming left V 1 base short and J 3 bases short, with 12 bases between. The germline CDR1 and CDR2 sequences are SEHNR and FQNEAQ (reference sequence). The DNA of the CDR3 is TGTGCCAGCAGCTTAGGTGGTGGAGGGGAAGAGACCCAGTACTTC. Amino acid sequence: CASSLGGGGEETQYF.

A few counts support this clonotype. This chain connects TRBV7-9 to TRBJ2-2; no clear D. In germline, CDR1 is SEHNR, CDR2 FQNEAQ (reference sequence). The germline V and J ends were trimmed by 6 bases and 0 bases, with 8 bases remaining between them. The CDR3 covers 14 residues. The CDR3 DNA is TGTGCCAGCAGACGACTTCCGAACACCGGGGAGCTGTTTTTT. Translation gives CASRRLPNTGELFF.

This clonotype has a handful of counts. The CDR3 spells CASGLEANEQFF. In DNA form, the CDR3 reads TGTGCTAGTGGTTTGGAGGCGAATGAGCAGTTCTTC. The V and J genes are TRBV12-5 and TRBJ2-1; D gene uncertain. The V end lost 1 base, the J end lost 7 bases, and 5 bases lay between the germline ends. This CDR3 spans 12 amino acids. The V gene's germline CDR1 is LGHNT and CDR2 FRNRAP.

This clonotype was seen a few times. V and J are TRBV20-1 and TRBJ1-5, with 9 bases fitting TRBD1. The junction had 8 bases not matched to a gene; V was cut back by 2 bases and J by 3 bases. Germline V gene lookup returns CDR1 DFQATT and CDR2 SNEGSKA (reference sequence). The CDR3 sequence is 16 residues long. CDR3 sequence: CSARNRDRVNNQPQHF. The DNA for the CDR3 is TGCAGTGCTAGAAACCGGGACAGGGTGAACAATCAGCCCCAGCATTTT.

This clonotype has only one observation. One junction end disagrees with the germline gene, perhaps due to a read error. The chain joins TRBV4-1 to TRBJ2-2; either TRBD1 or TRBD2 may fit D (5 bases each). Germline CDR1 reads MGHRA; CDR2 reads YSYEKL. The length of the CDR3 is 15 residues. The CDR3 sequence: CVSSTGTTGTGELFF. DNA for the CDR3: TGCGTCAGCAGCACCGGGACCACAGGCACCGGGGAGCTGTTTTTT.

The gene calls are TRBV6-1 and TRBJ1-1; no clear D. Trimming stripped 3 bases from V and 4 bases from J, with 9 bases between. The CDR3 totals 13 residues. The V gene's germline CDR1 is MNHNS and CDR2 SASEGT. The CDR3 sequence: CASSDWGGTEAFF. CDR3 DNA: TGTGCCAGCAGTGACTGGGGAGGCACTGAAGCTTTCTTT.

V gene TRBV6-5 combines with J gene TRBJ2-3; D call uncertain. V was clipped by 5 bases and J by 0 bases, with 12 bases between them. Germline CDR1 and CDR2: MNHEY and SVGAGI. The CDR3 runs 15 residues. Written as DNA, the CDR3 is TGTGCCAGCAGTCCCCCTTTTGGGAGCACAGATACGCAGTATTTT. This codes for CASSPPFGSTDTQYF.

This clonotype came up a few times. This chain joins TRBV12-3 or TRBV12-4 and TRBJ2-3, with a tentative D call TRBD2 (6 bases). CDR3 length equals 13 residues. Between the trimmed V and J ends, which lost 3 bases and 7 bases, there was a span of 11 bases. For the CDR3, the DNA is TGTGCCAGCAGTTTTGAGGGGAGGCATACGCAGTATTTT. Translation: CASSFEGRHTQYF.

J is TRBJ2-7 and V is TRBV5-1; the D is unclear. This CDR3 is 12 amino acids long. The germline V gene has CDR1 SGHRS and CDR2 YFSETQ. V was shortened by 4 bases and J by 5 bases, with 10 bases between the two germline ends. The CDR3 region has the DNA TGCGCCAGCAGCCCCGACAACGACGAGCAGTACTTC. Amino acid sequence: CASSPDNDEQYF.

The rearrangement joins TRBV5-4 to TRBJ1-2; possibly TRBD1 for D (5 bases). V lost 9 bases and J 4 bases, leaving 16 bases between the germline ends. The germline gives CDR1 SGHNT, CDR2 YYREEE (reference sequence). The CDR3 is 13 amino acids. The CDR3, as DNA: TGTGCCACCCCCCTTCCTGGGGGCTATGGCTACACCTTC. Encoded protein: CATPLPGGYGYTF.

The chain recombines TRBV19 with TRBJ1-2; D may be TRBD1 (5 bases). The CDR3 is 15 amino acids. The germline V gene encodes CDR1 LNHDA and CDR2 SQIVND (reference sequence). Trimming removed 7 bases at V and 4 bases at J, with 19 bases between. CDR3 in DNA: TGTGCCAGTAAATGGGAGCTCGGAGGGGCCTATGGCTACACCTTC. Protein product: CASKWELGGAYGYTF.

The chain has TRBV6-1 and TRBJ2-3; D is possibly TRBD1 (5 bases). The V and J ends lost 7 bases and 1 base respectively, with 12 bases between them. Looked up from germline, CDR1 is MNHNS and CDR2 is SASEGT. The CDR3 totals 14 residues. CDR3 sequence (DNA): TGTGCCAGCAACGAAGGCAGGGGCACAGATACGCAGTATTTT. This codes for CASNEGRGTDTQYF.